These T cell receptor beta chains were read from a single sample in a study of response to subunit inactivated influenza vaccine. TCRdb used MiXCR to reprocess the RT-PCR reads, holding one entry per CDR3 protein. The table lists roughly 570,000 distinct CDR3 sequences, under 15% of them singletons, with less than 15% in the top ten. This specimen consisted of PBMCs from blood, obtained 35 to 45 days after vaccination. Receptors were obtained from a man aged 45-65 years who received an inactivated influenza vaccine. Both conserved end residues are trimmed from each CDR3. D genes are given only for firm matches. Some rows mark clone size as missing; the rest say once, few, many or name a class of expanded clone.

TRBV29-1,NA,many,SVLGSRPYEQY
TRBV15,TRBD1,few,ATSGMGRDSTNTGELF
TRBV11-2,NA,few,ASSLRPNTDTQY
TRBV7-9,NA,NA,ASSLVHMNTEAF
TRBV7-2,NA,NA,ASSPGRYSYEQY
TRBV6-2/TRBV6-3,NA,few,ASSTRTYSYEQY
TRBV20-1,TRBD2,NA,SARDLAGSYNEQF
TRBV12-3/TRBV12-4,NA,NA,ASRPGAGANVLT
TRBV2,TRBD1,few,AGRSAGGSEQY
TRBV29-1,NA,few,SVEAGLNYNEQF
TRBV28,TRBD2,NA,ASSFAGGQETQY
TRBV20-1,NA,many,SARDLGRAGYT
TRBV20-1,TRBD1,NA,SARRQGSTGELF
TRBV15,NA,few,ATSRDSTLRGNIQY
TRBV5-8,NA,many,ASSFGAGRPQETQY
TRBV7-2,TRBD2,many,ASSWGLAGGTEQF